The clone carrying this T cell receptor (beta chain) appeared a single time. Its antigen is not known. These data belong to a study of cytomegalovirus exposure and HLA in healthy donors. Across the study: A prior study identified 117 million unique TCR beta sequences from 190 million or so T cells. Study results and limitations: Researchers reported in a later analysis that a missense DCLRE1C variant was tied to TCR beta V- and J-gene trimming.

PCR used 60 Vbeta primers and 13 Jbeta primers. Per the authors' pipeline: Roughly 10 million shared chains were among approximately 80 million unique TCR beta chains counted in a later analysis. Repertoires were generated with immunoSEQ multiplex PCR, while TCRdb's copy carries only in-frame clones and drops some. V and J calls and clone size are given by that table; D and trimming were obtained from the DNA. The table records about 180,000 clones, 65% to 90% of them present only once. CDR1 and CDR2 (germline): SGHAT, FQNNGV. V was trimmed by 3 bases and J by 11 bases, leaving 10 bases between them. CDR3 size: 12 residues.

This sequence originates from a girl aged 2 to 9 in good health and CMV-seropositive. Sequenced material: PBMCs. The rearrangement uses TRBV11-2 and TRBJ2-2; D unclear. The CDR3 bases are TGTGCCAGCAGCTTTTCCCCTAATGAGCTGTTTTTT. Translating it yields CASSFSPNELFF.